The 12 T cell receptor beta chains in this list originate from one sample, sequenced in a study of T-cell reconstitution after alpha-beta-depleted transplantation in children. The TCRbeta library was prepared with unique molecular identifiers. TCRdb independently ran MiXCR on the PCR reads; one entry per CDR3 protein. The sample lists around 16,000 distinct CDR3 sequences, around 4.9% occurring once. The sample in question was PBMCs, obtained before TCRalphabeta/CD19-depleted stem cell transplant. These TCRs come from a boy younger than 18 with acute lymphoblastic leukemia, due to receive a stem cell transplant.

The J gene is TRBJ1-6, the V gene TRBV30; D is ambiguous. Germline CDR1 and CDR2: GTSNPN and SVGIG (reference sequence). The CDR3 has 15 amino acids. Deletions cut 3 bases from V and 0 bases from J, with 9 bases between. CDR3 amino acids: CAWSPLSSYNSPLHF. The CDR3, as DNA: TGTGCCTGGAGCCCTCTGAGCTCCTATAATTCACCCCTCCACTTT.

About this clonotype itself: Germline is not matched at one junction end, which may reflect a read error. The V call is TRBV6-2 or TRBV6-3, the J call TRBJ1-1; 7 nucleotides match TRBD1. The CDR3 is made up of 13 amino acids. Germline V gene sequence: CDR1 MNHEY, CDR2 SVGEGT. The CDR3 region has the DNA TGTCCCAGCAATGACAGGGAGAACACTGAAGCTTTCTTT. This gives the protein CPSNDRENTEAFF.

Many counts were recorded for this clonotype. The V and J genes are TRBV28 and TRBJ1-2; D unclear. Trimming left V 4 bases short and J 0 bases short, with 9 bases between. The length of the CDR3 is 14 residues. Germline V lookup: CDR1 MDHEN, CDR2 SYDVKM. CDR3 in DNA: TGTGCCAGCAGTTCAGGTGGTACTAACTATGGCTACACCTTC. Protein product: CASSSGGTNYGYTF.

This clonotype occurred many times. The chain recombines TRBV7-2 with TRBJ1-5; 9 bases map to TRBD1. CDR1 is SGHTA, CDR2 FQGNSA, per germline. There are 15 residues in the CDR3. V dropped 5 bases and J dropped 4; count of bases not matched to a gene: 6. CDR3 sequence: CASSQTGTGNQPQHF. The DNA of the CDR3 is TGTGCCAGCAGCCAGACCGGGACAGGGAATCAGCCCCAGCATTTT.

This clonotype was counted between two and nine times. The rearrangement uses TRBV11-2 and TRBJ2-2, with D possibly being TRBD1 (6 bases). Trimming took 5 bases from V and 6 from J, leaving 16 bases between them. Germline lookup yields CDR1 SGHAT and CDR2 FQNNGV. The CDR3 loop spans 15 amino acids. The CDR3 DNA is TGTGCCAGCAGCCTCACCCTCCACAGGGCCGGGGAGCTGTTTTTT. Its protein product is CASSLTLHRAGELFF.

There are many counts of this clonotype. This chain uses TRBV7-2 with TRBJ2-2; 8 bases are shared with TRBD2. The CDR3 has 18 amino acids. Germline CDR1 and CDR2: SGHTA and FQGNSA. The junction had 15 bases not matched to a gene; V was cut back by 6 bases and J by 3 bases. The CDR3 sequence is CASSTPGGTSAHTGELFF. CDR3 DNA: TGTGCCAGCAGTACCCCGGGGGGGACATCGGCACACACCGGGGAGCTGTTTTTT.

This clonotype was seen ten or more times. The rearrangement uses TRBV6-5 and TRBJ1-5, with D perhaps matching TRBD1 (6 bases). Trimming removed 4 bases at V and 0 bases at J, with 13 bases between. CDR3 length: 16 residues. Looked up from germline, CDR1 is MNHEY and CDR2 is SVGAGI. CDR3 loop: CASSFGTRYSNQPQHF. As DNA, the CDR3 is TGTGCCAGCAGTTTTGGGACACGCTATAGCAATCAGCCCCAGCATTTT.

By share, this clonotype ranks as medium-sized. The chain has TRBV18 and TRBJ2-1; 12 bases line up with TRBD2. V lost 1 base, J lost 0 bases, and 7 bases stayed unmatched. CDR3 length: 19 residues. The germline V gene encodes CDR1 KGHSH and CDR2 LQKENI. This CDR3 reads CASSPRRTSGVSSYNEQFF. In nucleotides, the CDR3 is TGTGCCAGCTCACCACGAAGGACTAGCGGGGTTAGCTCCTACAATGAGCAGTTCTTC.

This clonotype is medium-sized (0.01 to 0.1%) in the sample. This chain links TRBV12-3 or TRBV12-4 with TRBJ2-5; possibly TRBD1 for D (5 bases). The CDR3 runs 14 residues. Between the trimmed V and J ends, which lost 5 bases and 2 bases, there was a span of 12 bases. CDR3 loop: CASSPRNRQETQYF. CDR3 bases: TGTGCCAGCAGTCCCCGGAACAGGCAAGAGACCCAGTACTTC.

This clonotype is categorized as medium-sized. The gene calls are TRBV12-3 or TRBV12-4 and TRBJ2-5; 10 positions match TRBD1. The V segment lost 3 bases and the J segment 2 bases; nucleotides outside the gene matches: 0. The CDR3 loop spans 14 amino acids. Here the CDR3 DNA reads TGTGCCAGCAGTTTGGGACAGGGGCAAGAGACCCAGTACTTC. Amino acids: CASSLGQGQETQYF.

Many counts were recorded for this clonotype. This sequence joins TRBV4-2 and TRBJ2-3; D not resolved. The CDR3 has 16 amino acids. V was shortened by 4 bases and J by 3 bases, with 17 bases between the two germline ends. From germline, CDR1 is LGHNA and CDR2 YNFKEQ. The CDR3 protein is CASSPAELGPTDTQYF. In nucleotides, the CDR3 is TGTGCCAGCAGCCCCGCCGAGCTCGGCCCTACAGATACGCAGTATTTT.

Ten or more counts support this clonotype. This chain uses TRBV12-3 or TRBV12-4 with TRBJ1-2; D ambiguous. The germline V and J ends were trimmed by 3 bases and 8 bases, with 22 bases remaining between them. The CDR3 consists of 16 residues. The CDR3 reads CASSFEVEQRAKGYTF. Here the CDR3 DNA reads TGTGCCAGCAGTTTTGAGGTGGAACAGCGGGCGAAGGGCTACACCTTC.